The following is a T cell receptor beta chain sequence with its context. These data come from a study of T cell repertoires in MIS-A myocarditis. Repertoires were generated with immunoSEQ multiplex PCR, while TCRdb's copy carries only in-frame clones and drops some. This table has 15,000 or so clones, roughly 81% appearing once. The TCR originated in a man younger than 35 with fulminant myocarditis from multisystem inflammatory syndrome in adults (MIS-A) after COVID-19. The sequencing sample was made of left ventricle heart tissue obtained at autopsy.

The CDR3 spells CASSFHLVPPEQFF. The CDR3, as DNA: TGTGCCAGCAGCTTTCATTTAGTTCCCCCCGAGCAGTTCTTC. The chain is built from TRBV5-8 and TRBJ2-1; D is unclear. Trimming pared 2 bases from V and 10 bases from J, leaving 16 bases between. This CDR3 comprises 14 residues. Germline V gives CDR1 SGHTS, CDR2 YDEGEE.